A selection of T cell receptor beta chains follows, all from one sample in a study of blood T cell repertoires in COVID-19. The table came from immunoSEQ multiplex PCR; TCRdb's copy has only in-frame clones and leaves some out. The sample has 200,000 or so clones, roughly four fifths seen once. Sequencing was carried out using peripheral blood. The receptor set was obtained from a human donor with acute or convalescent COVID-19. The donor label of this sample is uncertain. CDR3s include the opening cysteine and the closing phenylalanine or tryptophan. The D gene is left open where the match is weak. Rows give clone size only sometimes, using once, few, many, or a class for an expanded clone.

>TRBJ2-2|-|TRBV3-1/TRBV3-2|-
TGTGCCAGCAGCCAGGGAGACACCGGGGAGCTGTTTTTT
CASSQGDTGELFF
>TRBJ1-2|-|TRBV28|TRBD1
TGTGCCAGCAGTGGAGACAGGGGGCGCCTGGGCTACACCTTC
CASSGDRGRLGYTF
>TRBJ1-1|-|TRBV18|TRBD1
TGTGCCAGCTCACCACTCCAGGGGGACACTGAAGCTTTCTTT
CASSPLQGDTEAFF
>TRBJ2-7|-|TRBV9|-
TGTGCCAGCAGCGTAAGAGCGGGCAACTACGAGCAGTACTTC
CASSVRAGNYEQYF
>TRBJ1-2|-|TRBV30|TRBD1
TGTGCCTGGGCGGGACAGCTATATGGCTACACCTTC
CAWAGQLYGYTF
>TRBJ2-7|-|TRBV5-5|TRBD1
TGTGCCAGCAGCTTGGTGGTACAGGGGGCAAGCGAGCAGTACTTC
CASSLVVQGASEQYF
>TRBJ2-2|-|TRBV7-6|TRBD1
TGTGCCAGCAGCTTAGGGACAGGGGGCGCCCCCGGGGAGCTGTTTTTT
CASSLGTGGAPGELFF
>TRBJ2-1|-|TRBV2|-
TGTGCCAGCCGACTAGAGGTAGCCCGTGAGCAGTTCTTC
CASRLEVAREQFF
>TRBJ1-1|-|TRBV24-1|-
TGTGCCACCAGCCGGACGGGAGAGGCTGAAGCTTTCTTT
CATSRTGEAEAFF
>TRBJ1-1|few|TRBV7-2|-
TGTGCCAGCAGCTTAAGAGCTGTCCAGGTTGGATGGAACACTGAAGCTTTCTTT
CASSLRAVQVGWNTEAFF
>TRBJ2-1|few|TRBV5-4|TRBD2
TGTGCCAGCAGGTTCGCTAGCGGTTCAATCTCCAGTGAGCAGTTCTTC
CASRFASGSISSEQFF
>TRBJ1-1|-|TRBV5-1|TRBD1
TGCGCCAGCAGCCTCCAGGGGGGAGGCACTGAAGCTTTCTTT
CASSLQGGGTEAFF
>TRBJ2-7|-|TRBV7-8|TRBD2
TGTGCCAGCAGCTATTCATTTATCGCGGGAGTTTACGAGCAGTACTTC
CASSYSFIAGVYEQYF
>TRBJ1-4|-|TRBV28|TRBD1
TGTGCCAGCAGTTTATCAGGGGTGACAGGGGGAAAACTGTTTTTT
CASSLSGVTGGKLFF
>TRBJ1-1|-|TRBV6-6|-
TGTGCCAGCTCCTCAGAGGGGGTCCGCGACACTGAAGCTTTCTTT
CASSSEGVRDTEAFF
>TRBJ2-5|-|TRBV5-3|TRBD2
TGTGCCAGAAGCTTGGTTGGCGGGAGGGAGACCCAGTACTTC
CARSLVGGRETQYF
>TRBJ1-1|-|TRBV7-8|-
TGTGCCAGCAGCTTACAGGCACAGTTCACTGAAGCTTTCTTT
CASSLQAQFTEAFF
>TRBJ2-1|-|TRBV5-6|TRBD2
TGTGCCAGCAGCGGAACGCCGGGACTAGAGCAGTTCTTC
CASSGTPGLEQFF
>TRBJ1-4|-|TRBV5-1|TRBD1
TGCGCCAGCATGGACAGGGGATTAGCTAATGAAAAACTGTTTTTT
CASMDRGLANEKLFF